This T cell receptor beta chain appears in the sequencing data of a study of resident and recirculating memory T cells in vitiligo. Profiled with immunoSEQ multiplex PCR; TCRdb holds only in-frame clones, not every one. There are roughly 42,000 clones in the sample; around 90% occur only once, and more than 3.5% lies in the top ten. Germline CDR1 is SGHTA and CDR2 is FQGTGA. This CDR3 is built from 15 residues. V lost 4 bases, J lost 6 bases, and 15 bases lay in between. This clonotype was sampled from a male donor with vitiligo. The chain has TRBV7-3 and TRBJ2-2, with D possibly being TRBD1 (7 bases). Sequencing input: blood. CDR3 nucleotide sequence: TGTGCCAGCAGCTACCCAGGGGGGCGGGCCGGGGAGCTGTTTTTT. Encoded protein: CASSYPGGRAGELFF.